Listed here are 21 T cell receptor beta chains from one sample, sequenced in a study of T-cell memory formation after mild COVID-19 (dated by TCRdb to the early 2020s). The library came from 5' RACE. Sequencing was carried out with an Illumina NovaSeq 6000. The raw public reads went through TCRdb reprocessing: fastp at Q25, MiXCR clone calling, in-frame beta chains kept. When rows share a CDR3 protein, they turn into one entry using the most common DNA and genes. The sample yields around 410,000 distinct CDR3 sequences; roughly a quarter were counted once. About an eighth of the sample is in the top ten clones. Sequenced input: PBMCs or a T cell subset sorted from them (not recorded which). These receptors all stem from an adult woman who had mild COVID-19 (a few samples of this study predate the infection). The sample titles of this study are shuffled in the database, so cell type and time point are left out; the donor was told from shared clones.

This clonotype was found once. This chain joins TRBV4-2 and TRBJ1-2; tentatively, D is TRBD1 (5 bases). Trimming pared 0 bases from V and 5 bases from J, leaving 16 bases between. The CDR3 is made up of 16 amino acids. Germline loops: CDR1 LGHNA, CDR2 YNFKEQ. CDR3 nucleotides: TGTGCCAGCAGCCAAGAAGGGCAGGGCTCTAGGTATGGCTACACCTTC. Protein: CASSQEGQGSRYGYTF.

This clonotype was seen ten or more times. The chain couples TRBV19 to TRBJ2-1; a possible D gene is TRBD2 (6 bases). The CDR3 runs to 12 residues. Germline V gene data show CDR1 as LNHDA and CDR2 as SQIVND (reference sequence). Between the trimmed V and J ends, which lost 4 bases and 12 bases, there was a span of 13 bases. The chain's CDR3 is CASSNLPGGQFF. CDR3 nucleotide sequence: TGTGCCAGTAGTAACCTACCCGGGGGGCAGTTCTTC.

V gene TRBV24-1 combines with J gene TRBJ2-1, with unresolved D. This CDR3 comprises 13 residues. The V and J ends lost 2 bases and 10 bases respectively, with 11 bases between them. Looked up from germline, CDR1 is KGHDR and CDR2 is SFDVKD. CDR3 residues: CATSDSRTWEQFF. The CDR3 region has the DNA TGTGCCACCAGTGATTCGAGAACTTGGGAGCAGTTCTTC.

J is TRBJ2-5 and V is TRBV20-1; D is possibly TRBD1 or TRBD2 (6 bases each). The CDR3 contains 12 residues. Germline V gene data show CDR1 as DFQATT and CDR2 as SNEGSKA (reference sequence). The CDR3 region is CSDRRGQETQYF. The CDR3 nucleotides read TGCAGCGACAGGAGGGGGCAAGAGACCCAGTACTTC.

The chain links TRBV7-3 to TRBJ2-5; no clear D gene. Trimming cost V 8 bases and J 0 bases, with 22 bases left between them. This CDR3 spans 17 amino acids. Germline loops: CDR1 SGHTA, CDR2 FQGTGA. CDR3 coding DNA: TGTGCCAGCCACGGCCCGGGCGGCCGGTTGTACCAAGAGACCCAGTACTTC. It translates to CASHGPGGRLYQETQYF.

This clonotype was counted a few times. The CDR3 nucleotides read TGTGCCACCAGAGGGGCCGGGACTTCGAACACTGAAGCTTTCTTT. Protein: CATRGAGTSNTEAFF. The chain recombines TRBV24-1 with TRBJ1-1, with D possibly matching TRBD1 (5 bases). The V end lost 7 bases, the J end lost 1 base, and 15 bases lay between the germline ends. Looked up from germline, CDR1 is KGHDR and CDR2 is SFDVKD. The CDR3 has 15 residues.

The chain joins TRBV12-3 or TRBV12-4 to TRBJ1-2, with 9 bases lining up with TRBD1. The CDR3 extends over 14 amino acids. V shed 6 bases, J shed 3 bases, and the junction held 5 bases outside the gene matches. CDR3 in amino acids: CASSPDRGYYGYTF. For the CDR3, the DNA is TGTGCCAGCAGCCCGGACAGGGGCTACTATGGCTACACCTTC.

CDR3 loop: CASSQSYPPQGDGYTF. The CDR3 nucleotides are TGTGCCAGCAGCCAGAGTTACCCCCCCCAGGGTGATGGCTACACCTTC. The V and J genes are TRBV4-2 and TRBJ1-2; a weak D match, TRBD1 (5 bases). V was clipped by 3 bases and J by 6 bases, with 20 bases between them. The CDR3 is 16 residues long. Looked up from germline, CDR1 is LGHNA and CDR2 is YNFKEQ.

The chain recombines TRBV2 with TRBJ2-3, with D unclear. This CDR3 spans 12 amino acids. V gave up 7 bases and J gave up 2 bases, with 7 bases separating them. Germline V CDR1 and CDR2: SNHLY, FYNNEI. DNA of the CDR3: TGTGCCAGCAAGAAGAACACAGATACGCAGTATTTT. Its translation is CASKKNTDTQYF.

The chain has TRBV28 and TRBJ1-1, with 9 bases identical to TRBD1. CDR1 MDHEN and CDR2 SYDVKM come from the germline V gene. Unmatched junction bases numbered 5, after V lost 3 bases and J lost 3 bases. The CDR3 contains 15 residues. In DNA, the CDR3 is TGTGCCAGCAGTTTCCTAGGACAGGGGTACACTGAAGCTTTCTTT. Its translation: CASSFLGQGYTEAFF.

The J gene is TRBJ2-1, the V gene TRBV24-1; 7 nucleotides agree with TRBD1. Trimming took 5 bases from V and 10 from J; bases not matched to a gene: 10. CDR1 is KGHDR, CDR2 SFDVKD, per germline. The CDR3 loop spans 14 amino acids. CDR3 residues: CATSAGTAPQEQFF. The DNA of the CDR3 is TGTGCCACCAGTGCCGGGACAGCTCCTCAGGAGCAGTTCTTC.

The table lists this clonotype with a few counts. The chain employs TRBV9 and TRBJ2-7, with D unclear. Trimming took off 1 base at V and 3 bases at J, with 11 bases between the two ends. Germline V gene data show CDR1 as SGDLS and CDR2 as YYNGEE. CDR3 length: 14 amino acids. The CDR3 DNA reads as TGTGCCAGCAGCGTATCCCCGGCAGACTACGAGCAGTACTTC. Its protein product is CASSVSPADYEQYF.

J is TRBJ2-2 and V is TRBV5-5, with D unclear. This CDR3 is built from 17 residues. From germline, CDR1 is SGHKS and CDR2 YYEKEE (reference sequence). The V gene lost 1 base and the J gene lost 4 bases, with 17 bases spanning the gap. The CDR3 nucleotides read TGTGCCAGCAGCTTGTTAGTAGGGTTCGGGTCCACCGGGGAGCTGTTTTTT. This translates into CASSLLVGFGSTGELFF.

This clonotype was detected once. The chain has TRBV5-6 and TRBJ1-4; 8 bases map to TRBD1. Losses at the gene ends were 0 bases for V and 6 bases for J; bases not matched to a gene: 10. CDR1 is SGHDT, CDR2 YYEEEE, per germline. This CDR3 has 17 residues. The CDR3 reads CASSLAGRGLGYEKLFF. The CDR3 nucleotides read TGTGCCAGCAGCTTGGCCGGCAGGGGGCTTGGTTATGAAAAACTGTTTTTT.

This chain joins TRBV27 and TRBJ2-7, with 9 positions matching TRBD1. V gave up 3 bases and J gave up 6 bases; unmatched junction bases: 6. This CDR3 is 14 amino acids long. The germline gives CDR1 MNHEY, CDR2 SMNVEV (reference sequence). The CDR3 bases are TGTGCCAGCAGTTTTGGACAGGGGTTCGGCGAGCAGTACTTC. It is translated as CASSFGQGFGEQYF.

J is TRBJ2-7 and V is TRBV20-1, with TRBD2 matching 7 bases. J gave up 6 bases and V 4 bases, and 12 bases lay outside the gene matches. Germline CDR1 is DFQATT and CDR2 is SNEGSKA (reference sequence). The CDR3 extends over 14 amino acids. CDR3 residues: CSANSGTINGEQYF. The CDR3 DNA is TGCAGTGCTAACTCCGGGACTATAAATGGCGAGCAGTACTTC.

CDR3 sequence reads: CASSLRAGSAQETQYF. CDR3 sequence (DNA): TGTGCCAGCAGCCTAAGAGCGGGATCGGCCCAAGAGACCCAGTACTTC. The genes are TRBV4-2 and TRBJ2-5, with TRBD2 matching over 7 bases. V was pared by 4 bases and J by 1 base, with 9 bases of the junction left unmatched. The germline CDR1 and CDR2 sequences are LGHNA and YNFKEQ. The CDR3 sequence is 16 residues long.

This sequence joins TRBV3-1 and TRBJ2-1; 9 nucleotides line up with TRBD1. From germline, CDR1 is LGHDT and CDR2 YNNKEL (reference sequence). V lost 4 bases to trimming and J lost 0 bases; unmatched junction nucleotides: 10. The CDR3 runs 18 residues. The CDR3 DNA reads TGTGCCAGCAGCCGATATGGGACAGGGTTAAGCTCCTACAATGAGCAGTTCTTC. This codes for CASSRYGTGLSSYNEQFF.

This clonotype was counted a single time. The V gene is TRBV19, the J gene TRBJ2-3, with 11 bases identical to TRBD2. This CDR3 spans 13 amino acids. The V segment lost 11 bases and the J segment 4 bases; nucleotides outside the gene matches: 5. The germline V gene encodes CDR1 LNHDA and CDR2 SQIVND (reference sequence). The CDR3 region has the DNA TGTGCCTCCTGGGGACTAGCGGCAGATACGCAGTATTTT. Residues: CASWGLAADTQYF.

V and J are TRBV15 and TRBJ1-2; D might be TRBD1 (5 bases). V was shortened by 1 base and J by 4 bases, with 13 bases between the two germline ends. The CDR3 sequence is 15 residues long. The V gene's germline CDR1 is LNHNV and CDR2 YYDKDF (reference sequence). This CDR3 reads CATSRVSGVTYGYTF. CDR3 DNA sequence: TGTGCCACCAGCAGAGTTTCGGGGGTTACCTATGGCTACACCTTC.

V gene TRBV5-1 combines with J gene TRBJ2-3; 8 nucleotides match TRBD2. Germline V gene lookup returns CDR1 SGHRS and CDR2 YFSETQ. The trim removed 4 bases at V and 2 bases at J, leaving 9 bases unmatched. The CDR3 runs to 16 residues. CDR3 coding DNA: TGCGCCAGCAGCGAACCGGGAGGGAGGAACACAGATACGCAGTATTTT. This encodes CASSEPGGRNTDTQYF.